This section outlines one T cell receptor beta chain sequence together with its context. The antigen remains unidentified. With a constant-region primer, TCR beta cDNA was made from approximately 510 ng of total RNA. A slightly modified ARM-PCR protocol with three nested multiplex PCR rounds produced these TCR beta libraries. Amplification in the first two PCR rounds was performed using TRBV1-TRBV30 forward primers and a C-beta reverse primer for 10 cycles each. TCRdb itself ran the multiplex PCR reads through MiXCR, one entry per CDR3 protein. The sample contains approximately 330,000 distinct CDR3 sequences, roughly 61% of which appear only once. CDR3 length equals 14 residues. The V gene lost 3 bases and the J gene lost 5 bases, with 14 bases spanning the gap. In germline, CDR1 is SEHNR, CDR2 FQNEAQ (reference sequence). This sample was included in a study of tumor-infiltrating lymphocytes in primary liver carcinoma. Turning to the study itself: Productive TCRbeta reads per sample were roughly 3.5 to 7.5 million, not differing by tissue. General study findings and limits: With p = 0.039, the top-250-clone fraction in tumors significantly exceeded that in blood.

RNA isolated from unsorted whole blood supplied the blood RNA, with germline DNA also extracted. The sequence derives from a man aged 35-49 years with primary liver carcinoma and hepatitis B virus infection. The sequencing sample was made of peripheral blood. The J gene is TRBJ2-7, the V gene TRBV7-9; no definite D call. The CDR3 DNA reads as TGTGCCAGCAGCTTTTACAACCTCGGCGACGAGCAGTACTTC. Its translation: CASSFYNLGDEQYF. The whole variable domain, remainder taken from reference TRBV7-9 and TRBJ2-7, is DTGVSQNPRHKITKRGQNVTFRCDPISEHNRLYWYRQTLGQGPEFLTYFQNEAQLEKSRLLSDRFSAERPKGSFSTLEIQRTEQGDSAMYLCASSFYNLGDEQYFGPGTRLTVT.